The next 4 T cell receptor beta chains were all read from a single sample in a study of a mutant IDH1 vaccine in newly diagnosed glioma. Time point here: week 35, safety follow-up. Each vaccine dose was 300 ug of mutant IDH1 20-mer peptide, with topical imiquimod. For these receptors, no antigen is known. Only in-frame clones appear in the TCRdb table, and some are missing; sequencing was by immunoSEQ multiplex PCR. The sample holds roughly 51,000 clones, roughly 80% seen once. The material sequenced was PBMCs, taken from a glioma patient whose treatment included an IDH1 peptide vaccine. The receptor set was obtained from a man aged 35-49 years with glioma.

The V call is TRBV7-9, the J call TRBJ1-2; 7 nucleotides line up with TRBD1. V lost 7 bases and J lost 4; bases outside the gene matches: 9. CDR1 SEHNR and CDR2 FQNEAQ come from the germline V gene (reference sequence). The CDR3 covers 14 residues. The DNA of the CDR3 is TGTGCCAGCACGCAGACAGGGAGGACCTATGGCTACACCTTC. Amino acid sequence: CASTQTGRTYGYTF.

The V and J genes are TRBV25-1 and TRBJ2-5; TRBD1 aligns across 9 bases. The V gene end was trimmed by 2 bases and the J gene end by 5 bases; junction bases not matched to a gene: 6. The germline CDR1 and CDR2 sequences are MGHDK and SYGVNS. CDR3 size: 15 residues. The CDR3 is CASSEGGGQGETQYF. DNA of the CDR3: TGTGCCAGCAGTGAAGGGGGAGGACAGGGGGAGACCCAGTACTTC.

This chain joins TRBV6-5 and TRBJ1-2; no reliable D call. Trimming stripped 6 bases from V and 2 bases from J, with 7 bases between. From germline, CDR1 is MNHEY and CDR2 SVGAGI. The CDR3 loop spans 12 amino acids. The CDR3 sequence is CASRQENYGYTF. In DNA, the CDR3 is TGTGCCAGCAGACAAGAAAACTATGGCTACACCTTC.

The chain is built from TRBV28 and TRBJ1-1; possible D gene TRBD1, 6 bases. Between the trimmed V and J ends, which lost 0 bases and 3 bases, there was a span of 11 bases. The CDR3 covers 15 residues. Germline lookup yields CDR1 MDHEN and CDR2 SYDVKM. The CDR3 reads CASSLWGARDTEAFF. In DNA, the CDR3 is TGTGCCAGCAGTTTATGGGGGGCGCGAGACACTGAAGCTTTCTTT.